This TCR beta chain was recovered during a study of vaccination and CD4 T cells after COVID-19. Sample treatment: roughly 10-day PBMC culture with coronavirus spike peptide pools or control peptides (ViraFEST assay). The Oncomine TCR Beta short-read assay was applied to DNA of cultured CD4+ T cells. TCRdb independently ran MiXCR on the PCR reads; one entry per CDR3 protein. In the table there are under 20,000 distinct CDR3 sequences, roughly 61% of which are singletons. As regards this clonotype: No antigen is known for it.

The sequenced sample was CD4+ T cells from blood, cultured in vitro. This receptor was identified in a human donor who had recovered from COVID-19.

CDR3 amino acids: CASRDGPFHQPQHF. The CDR3 DNA is TGTGCCAGCCGAGACGGTCCCTTTCATCAGCCCCAGCATTTT. V gene TRBV2 combines with J gene TRBJ1-5, with D unresolved. Germline CDR1 SNHLY, CDR2 FYNNEI. V lost 8 bases and J 5 bases, leaving 16 bases between the germline ends. CDR3 length: 14 residues.